This T cell receptor beta chain appears in the sequencing data of a study of CD8+ T cells in alopecia areata (dated by TCRdb to the late 2010s). For the study in its entirety: The treated patients, all with moderate-to-severe alopecia areata, were enrolled in an open-label pilot trial of oral tofacitinib given at 5 to 10 mg twice daily. Patients stayed on tofacitinib for 6 to 18 months and then had 6 months of follow-up off drug so that delayed response and recurrence could be assessed. High-throughput TCRbeta sequencing was used to examine T cell clonal expansion in alopecia areata in both the C3H/HeJ mouse model and human patients. On the human side, TCRbeta sequencing was run on scalp tissue and on sorted CD4+ and CD8+ peripheral blood T cells from healthy controls and from alopecia areata patients with either patchy or totalis/universalis disease. Biopsies were taken from tofacitinib-treated patients at baseline and again at 4 and 24 weeks into treatment, and several of those patients also had a later scalp biopsy. Clonality in the scalp was compared among normal scalp (n=4), patchy alopecia areata scalp (n=8), and alopecia totalis/universalis scalp (n=8). RNA came from the PAXgene miRNA kit for fixed scalp, the miRNeasy kit for PBMCs, and the RNeasy kit for mouse skin. Amplification of TCRbeta CDR3 regions was done by immunoSEQ multiplex PCR using 35 Vbeta forward primers and 13 Jbeta reverse primers. Here is what the overall study found, with its caveats: Compared with normal scalp, lesional scalp, particularly in alopecia totalis/universalis, had higher clonality and more expanded CD8+ clones, which suggests antigenic drive. Unlike mouse skin, where gammadelta T cells dominate, normal human skin contains resident alphabeta T cells that get sequenced too, which complicates analysis of the scalp TCR repertoire. Shared TCR sequences between patients were less evident than in mice, which may be partly attributable to HLA diversity in the patient population.

Reading the label with the study, this specimen's time point is: baseline before oral tofacitinib. Lesional scalp punch biopsies and peripheral blood were collected from alopecia areata patients. PBMCs were isolated by density centrifugation and stained for CD3, CD4 and CD8, and CD4+ and CD8+ T cells were sorted on a FACSAria. A word on this clone: The target of this receptor is not known. No quality values exist for individual bases; no much larger clone is one base distant.

Library preparation used the immunoSEQ multiplex PCR assay. For TCR sequencing, RNA was extracted from every sample and reverse transcribed into cDNA to serve as template. First-strand cDNA was synthesized using SuperScript III with a 2:1 mix of oligo-dT and random hexamers. A synthetic immune receptor repertoire was used to measure amplification bias, and any remaining bias was corrected computationally. In the original analysis: Raw reads were preprocessed for error removal, and CDR3 was defined according to IMGT conventions as running from the conserved cysteine to phenylalanine. Clonality was computed by normalizing Shannon entropy by log2 of the number of productive unique TCRs and subtracting the result from 1. Whether scalp clones were CD4 or CD8 was inferred by matching scalp TCRbeta sequences against CD4 and CD8 repertoires sorted from blood. TCRdb mirrors the immuneACCESS table, restricted to in-frame sequences. Some clones are absent from its copies; in checked studies, under half trace to an unresolved V gene, and the reason for the others is unknown. Clonal size and the V and J genes are those of that table, whereas D and trimming came from the DNA. For this sample the table gives some 170,000 clones, of which about 66% were detected only once. The top ten clonotypes cover about an eighth of the sample.

The CDR3 sequence holds 14 residues, the cysteine and phenylalanine included. Of all the DNA, just the CDR3 is kept, 42 bases in frame from base 1. V is shortened by 0 bases, J by 8 bases, and the region joining them spans 12 bases. Sequences SGHRS (CDR1) and YFSETQ (CDR2) are obtained from the germline V gene. The chain is encoded by TRBV5-1 joined to TRBJ2-1; the best D guess is TRBD1, with 5 bases matching. The material sequenced was CD8+ T cells sorted from blood, taken at week 0. The receptor comes from a human donor with alopecia areata. The DNA sequence is given as TGCGCCAGCAGCTTGGCCGTGGGGCTCTATGAGCAGTTCTTC. The resulting protein is CASSLAVGLYEQFF.